This TCR beta chain was recorded in a study of cytomegalovirus exposure and HLA in healthy donors. Study-level points and caveats: One variant, a missense change in DCLRE1C, was linked in a later analysis to TCR beta V- and J-gene trimming. Excluded were some V segments that proved indistinguishable, including TRBV6-2 and TRBV6-3.

A note on this clone: The antigen is undetermined.

Germline CDR1 is LGHNA and CDR2 is YSLEER. V gave up 1 base and J gave up 3 bases; unmatched junction bases: 3. This CDR3 contains 15 residues. Both 60 Vbeta primers and 13 Jbeta primers went into the PCR. Assay: immunoSEQ multiplex PCR; the TCRdb copy retains only in-frame clones and omits some. The data show some 180,000 clones, with roughly 74% seen just once and about 3% held by the top ten. The V and J genes are TRBV4-3 and TRBJ2-1; 7 nucleotides agree with TRBD2. The specimen sequenced was PBMCs. The receptor comes from a female donor in good health and CMV-seronegative. The CDR3 DNA reads TGCGCCAGCAGCCAAGGGCTAGCGGACTACAATGAGCAGTTCTTC. Protein sequence: CASSQGLADYNEQFF.